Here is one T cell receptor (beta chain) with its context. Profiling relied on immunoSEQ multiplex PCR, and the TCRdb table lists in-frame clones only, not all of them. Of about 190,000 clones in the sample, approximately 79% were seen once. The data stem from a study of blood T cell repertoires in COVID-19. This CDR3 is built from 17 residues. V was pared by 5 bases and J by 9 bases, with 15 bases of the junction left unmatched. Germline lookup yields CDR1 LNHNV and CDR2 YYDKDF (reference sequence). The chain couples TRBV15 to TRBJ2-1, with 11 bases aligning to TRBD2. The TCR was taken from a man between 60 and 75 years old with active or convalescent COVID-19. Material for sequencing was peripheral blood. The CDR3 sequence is CATSSYSGRAGTAEQFF. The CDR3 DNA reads TGTGCCACCAGCTCGTATAGCGGGAGGGCCGGAACCGCTGAGCAGTTCTTC.